These 6 T cell receptor beta chains originate from one sample sequenced in a study of Graves' ophthalmopathy and Graves' hyperthyroidism. As the template, RNA transcripts were used to amplify TCR beta CDR3 regions. A first-round RT-PCR used HTBI primers, followed by a second-round multiplex PCR. TCRdb called the multiplex PCR reads again in MiXCR, with one record for every CDR3 protein. The sample holds some 200,000 distinct CDR3 sequences, just under 30% seen once. The sample taken for sequencing was peripheral blood. These receptors all come from a man aged 50-59 years with Graves' ophthalmopathy.

This clonotype occurred many times. Compared with germline, one end of the junction differs, possibly owing to a read error. The chain employs TRBV11-1 and TRBJ2-1; the D is unclear. The V gene's germline CDR1 is SGHAT and CDR2 FQDESV (reference sequence). The CDR3 runs 14 residues. The chain's CDR3 is CASNLTGSYNEQFF. As DNA, the CDR3 is TGTGCCAGCAACTTAACTGGCTCCTACAATGAGCAGTTCTTC. Based on the CDR3 plus reference TRBV11-1 and TRBJ2-1, the full variable domain is EAEVAQSPRYKITEKSQAVAFWCDPISGHATLYWYRQILGQGPELLVQFQDESVVDDSQLPKDRFSAERLKGVDSTLKIQPAELGDSAMYLCASNLTGSYNEQFFGPGTRLTVL.

V is TRBV7-2 and J is TRBJ1-1; D is possibly TRBD1 (5 bases). Trimming removed 2 bases at V and 7 bases at J, with 11 bases between. Looked up from germline, CDR1 is SGHTA and CDR2 is FQGNSA. The CDR3 is 13 amino acids. In DNA, the CDR3 is TGTGCCAGCAGCTTACGACAGAATGGTGAAGCTTTCTTT. As protein: CASSLRQNGEAFF.

There are many counts of this clonotype. V is TRBV11-1 and J is TRBJ1-2; D unclear. The CDR3 runs to 15 residues. Germline loops: CDR1 SGHAT, CDR2 FQDESV (reference sequence). Trimming removed 8 bases from V and 3 bases from J, with 19 bases in between. CDR3 amino acids: CASRRTAGSDYGYTF. The CDR3 region has the DNA TGTGCCAGCCGAAGGACGGCGGGTTCCGACTATGGCTACACCTTC. Complete variable domain (other parts from reference TRBV11-1 and TRBJ1-2): EAEVAQSPRYKITEKSQAVAFWCDPISGHATLYWYRQILGQGPELLVQFQDESVVDDSQLPKDRFSAERLKGVDSTLKIQPAELGDSAMYLCASRRTAGSDYGYTFGSGTRLTVV.

The chain is built from TRBV6-1 and TRBJ1-2, with D unresolved. V dropped 6 bases and J dropped 5 bases, with 13 bases sitting between them. The CDR3 spans 13 residues. CDR1 and CDR2 from the germline V gene are MNHNS and SASEGT. DNA of the CDR3: TGTGCCAGCAGCCGGAACCTTCCATATGGCTACACCTTC. This translates into CASSRNLPYGYTF.

There are many counts of this clonotype. The chain is built from TRBV18 and TRBJ1-3; D call uncertain. The V end was cut by 1 base, the J end by 6 bases, with 4 bases between. The CDR3 loop spans 12 amino acids. The germline V gene encodes CDR1 KGHSH and CDR2 LQKENI. CDR3 loop: CASSPRVNTIYF. The CDR3 DNA reads as TGTGCCAGCTCACCACGTGTAAACACCATATATTTT.

This clonotype appeared many times. The rearrangement uses TRBV2 and TRBJ2-3, with TRBD2 matching over 11 bases. CDR1 and CDR2 from the germline V gene are SNHLY and FYNNEI. The CDR3 runs 18 residues. With V trimmed by 3 bases and J by 0 bases, 8 bases remained unmatched. CDR3 protein: CASSESLSSGRSTDTQYF. The CDR3 DNA is TGTGCCAGCAGTGAGTCCTTATCTAGCGGGAGGAGCACAGATACGCAGTATTTT.